These 20 T cell receptor beta chains originate from one sample sequenced in a study of control samples from healthy donors and cancer patients. Profiling relied on immunoSEQ multiplex PCR, and the TCRdb table lists in-frame clones only, not all of them. This sample has some 130,000 clones, with 80% to 95% found just once. The sequencing sample was made of blood. The receptor source for this set is a man between 18 and 29 years old in good health.

The chain couples TRBV5-5 to TRBJ2-7; D might be TRBD1 (5 bases). From germline, CDR1 is SGHKS and CDR2 YYEKEE (reference sequence). The CDR3 is 13 amino acids. V was clipped by 1 base and J by 3 bases, with 8 bases between them. CDR3 sequence reads: CASSLPGYYEQYF. CDR3 DNA sequence: TGTGCCAGCAGCTTGCCAGGGTACTACGAGCAGTACTTC.

The chain is built from TRBV3-1 (or the pseudogene TRBV3-2) and TRBJ2-2; unclear D gene. Trimming left V 1 base short and J 1 base short, with 4 bases between. The CDR3 is 14 amino acids. Germline V gene data show CDR1 as LGHDT and CDR2 as YNNKEL (reference sequence). Written as DNA, the CDR3 is TGTGCCAGCAGCCAAGGGGGGAACACCGGGGAGCTGTTTTTT. This sequence encodes CASSQGGNTGELFF.

The sample holds a few counts of this clone. The V and J genes are TRBV5-1 and TRBJ2-6, with D perhaps matching TRBD1 (6 bases). There are 16 residues in the CDR3. CDR1 is SGHRS and CDR2 is YFSETQ in the germline V gene. V was pared by 1 base and J by 0 bases, with 8 bases between. The CDR3 spells CASSLQGYSGANVLTF. CDR3 in DNA: TGCGCCAGCAGCTTGCAGGGGTACTCTGGGGCCAACGTCCTGACTTTC.

The J gene is TRBJ2-1, the V gene TRBV5-4; 10 bases are shared with TRBD1. The CDR3 sequence is 16 residues long. The V gene end was trimmed by 1 base and the J gene end by 8 bases; junction bases not matched to a gene: 9. Germline CDR1 reads SGHNT; CDR2 reads YYREEE (reference sequence). CDR3: CASSLYRDRGVHEQFF. The DNA for the CDR3 is TGTGCCAGCAGCTTGTACCGGGACAGGGGTGTCCATGAGCAGTTCTTC.

This chain uses TRBV7-9 with TRBJ2-3; no firm D call. Germline CDR1 and CDR2: SEHNR and FQNEAQ (reference sequence). This CDR3 is 15 amino acids long. V was shortened by 0 bases and J by 2 bases, with 9 bases between the two germline ends. The CDR3 bases are TGTGCCAGCAGCTTAGCTAATAGGCCCACAGATACGCAGTATTTT. Its translation is CASSLANRPTDTQYF.

The gene calls are TRBV2 and TRBJ2-7, with D possibly being TRBD2 (6 bases). Germline assignment: CDR1 SNHLY and CDR2 FYNNEI. The CDR3 length is 17 residues. The V end lost 3 bases, the J end lost 0 bases, and 18 bases lay between the germline ends. The CDR3 loop reads CASSDIYPGRYSYEQYF. The CDR3 nucleotides are TGTGCCAGCAGTGATATTTACCCCGGGAGATACTCCTACGAGCAGTACTTC.

In this sample, this clone turned up a few times. The J gene is TRBJ1-2, the V gene TRBV2, with 9 bases identical to TRBD1. V dropped 5 bases and J dropped 5; count of bases not matched to a gene: 12. Germline loops: CDR1 SNHLY, CDR2 FYNNEI. The CDR3 is 16 amino acids. The CDR3 spells CASSLTGTGRGYGYTF. CDR3 DNA sequence: TGTGCCAGCAGTCTCACGGGGACAGGGAGAGGTTATGGCTACACCTTC.

The rearrangement uses TRBV29-1 and TRBJ1-1, with 8 bases aligning to TRBD1. Germline assignment: CDR1 SQVTM and CDR2 ANQGSEA. The CDR3 runs 14 residues. V shed 3 bases, J shed 1 base, and the junction held 4 bases outside the gene matches. CDR3 amino acids: CSVDRTGRNTEAFF. The CDR3 bases are TGCAGCGTTGATCGGACAGGGAGGAACACTGAAGCTTTCTTT.

This clone was observed a single time. Other DNA sequences in this sample translate to the same CDR3. This chain uses TRBV5-4 with TRBJ2-3, with 11 nucleotides matching TRBD2. Germline V gives CDR1 SGHNT, CDR2 YYREEE (reference sequence). The junction had 4 bases not matched to a gene; V was cut back by 4 bases and J by 0 bases. This CDR3 has 16 amino acids. The CDR3 region has the DNA TGTGCCAGCAGCAGCGGACTAGCGGGTAGCACAGATACGCAGTATTTT. Translated: CASSSGLAGSTDTQYF.

The rearrangement uses TRBV2 and TRBJ2-5, with D unresolved. CDR1 and CDR2 from the germline V gene are SNHLY and FYNNEI. The CDR3 consists of 13 residues. Trimming cost V 9 bases and J 2 bases, with 13 bases left between them. CDR3 sequence reads: CASAEYNQETQYF. CDR3 bases: TGTGCCAGTGCGGAGTACAATCAAGAGACCCAGTACTTC.

This chain links TRBV7-2 with TRBJ2-7; 7 bases agree with TRBD2. Trimming took 3 bases from V and 2 from J; bases not matched to a gene: 13. CDR1 and CDR2 from the germline V gene are SGHTA and FQGNSA. The CDR3 extends over 17 amino acids. CDR3 coding DNA: TGTGCCAGCAGCTTCCCCTCGGCGCGGGGGACCCCCTACGAGCAGTACTTC. Amino acids: CASSFPSARGTPYEQYF.

J is TRBJ1-1 and V is TRBV25-1; no clear D. CDR1 is MGHDK and CDR2 is SYGVNS in the germline V gene. Trimming took off 0 bases at V and 1 base at J, with 12 bases between the two ends. The CDR3 runs 16 residues. CDR3 sequence (DNA): TGTGCCAGCAGTGAATATATAGGCCAACAGAACACTGAAGCTTTCTTT. It is translated as CASSEYIGQQNTEAFF.

The chain has TRBV10-3 and TRBJ1-1, with 7 bases fitting TRBD1. The J segment lost 2 bases and the V segment lost 7 bases, leaving 4 bases of the junction unmatched. The germline V gene encodes CDR1 ENHRY and CDR2 SYGVKD. The CDR3 loop spans 13 amino acids. CDR3 bases: TGTGCCATCAACCGGGACAGTAACACTGAAGCTTTCTTT. Its protein is CAINRDSNTEAFF.

This clone appeared once. The rearrangement uses TRBV11-2 and TRBJ2-7; 10 bases are shared with TRBD2. This CDR3 comprises 15 residues. Trimming at V came to 4 bases and at J to 1 base, leaving 4 bases not matched to a gene. Germline loops: CDR1 SGHAT, CDR2 FQNNGV. CDR3 DNA: TGTGCCAGCAGCTCACTAGCGGGGAGTTCCTACGAGCAGTACTTC. As protein: CASSSLAGSSYEQYF.

The chain has TRBV5-4 and TRBJ1-1; a possible D gene is TRBD1 (6 bases). CDR3 length equals 13 residues. Trimming took 0 bases from V and 4 from J, leaving 7 bases between them. Germline V gene data show CDR1 as SGHNT and CDR2 as YYREEE (reference sequence). CDR3 sequence (DNA): TGTGCCAGCAGCTTGGGAGGGGGCACTGAAGCTTTCTTT. Its protein product is CASSLGGGTEAFF. Looking up the rest from reference TRBV5-4 and TRBJ1-1 gives the full variable domain: ETGVTQSPTHLIKTRGQQVTLRCSSQSGHNTVSWYQQALGQGPQFIFQYYREEENGRGNFPPRFSGLQFPNYSSELNVNALELDDSALYLCASSLGGGTEAFFGQGTRLTVV.

This chain joins TRBV19 and TRBJ1-5; D possibly corresponds to TRBD1 (5 bases). Germline assignment: CDR1 LNHDA and CDR2 SQIVND (reference sequence). V gave up 5 bases and J gave up 0 bases, with 8 bases separating them. The CDR3 runs 14 residues. DNA for the CDR3: TGTGCCAGTAGTTCGGACACTAGCAATCAGCCCCAGCATTTT. Translation gives CASSSDTSNQPQHF.

The V and J genes are TRBV19 and TRBJ1-1; weak D call: TRBD1 (5 bases). The CDR3 totals 14 residues. CDR1 is LNHDA, CDR2 SQIVND, per germline (reference sequence). V was shortened by 5 bases and J by 5 bases, with 15 bases between the two germline ends. In DNA form, the CDR3 reads TGTGCCAGTAGTTATGTGAGGGGATGGACTGAAGCTTTCTTT. Its translation: CASSYVRGWTEAFF. Complete variable domain (other parts from reference TRBV19 and TRBJ1-1): DGGITQSPKYLFRKEGQNVTLSCEQNLNHDAMYWYRQDPGQGLRLIYYSQIVNDFQKGDIAEGYSVSREKKESFPLTVTSAQKNPTAFYLCASSYVRGWTEAFFGQGTRLTVV.

The chain recombines TRBV6-1 with TRBJ1-1; tentative D call: TRBD1 (5 bases). This CDR3 has 16 residues. In germline, CDR1 is MNHNS, CDR2 SASEGT. V shed 4 bases and J shed 2 bases, with 17 bases lying between them. CDR3 sequence reads: CASSGPGLGGNTEAFF. The CDR3 bases are TGTGCCAGCAGTGGGCCCGGGCTCGGGGGAAACACTGAAGCTTTCTTT.

This clone was detected only once. The chain has TRBV10-1 and TRBJ1-1, with TRBD1 matching over 8 bases. Germline V gene sequence: CDR1 WNHNN, CDR2 SYGVQD (reference sequence). The V and J ends lost 3 bases and 3 bases, in that order; junction bases with no gene match: 6. This CDR3 region has 15 residues. The CDR3 loop reads CASSDRTGGHTEAFF. CDR3 nucleotide sequence: TGCGCCAGCAGTGACCGTACAGGGGGGCACACTGAAGCTTTCTTT.

CDR3 sequence reads: CATSGDSYEQYF. CDR3 coding DNA: TGTGCCACCAGCGGGGACAGCTACGAGCAGTACTTC. This rearrangement joins TRBV15 to TRBJ2-7; TRBD1 aligns across 7 bases. The CDR3 has 12 residues. Germline loops: CDR1 LNHNV, CDR2 YYDKDF (reference sequence). Trimming removed 5 bases from V and 3 bases from J; junction bases left unmatched: 1.